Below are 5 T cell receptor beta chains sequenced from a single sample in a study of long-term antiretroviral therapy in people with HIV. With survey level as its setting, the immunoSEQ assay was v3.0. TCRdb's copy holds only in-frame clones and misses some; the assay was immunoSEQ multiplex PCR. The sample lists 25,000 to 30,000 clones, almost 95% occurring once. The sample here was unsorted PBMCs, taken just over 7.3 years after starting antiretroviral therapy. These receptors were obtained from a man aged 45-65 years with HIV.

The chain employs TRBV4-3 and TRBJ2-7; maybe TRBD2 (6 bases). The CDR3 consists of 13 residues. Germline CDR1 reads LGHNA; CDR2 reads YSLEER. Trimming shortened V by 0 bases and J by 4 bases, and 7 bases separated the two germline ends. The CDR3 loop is CASSQDSGYEQYF. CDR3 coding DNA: TGCGCCAGCAGCCAAGATAGCGGATACGAGCAGTACTTC.

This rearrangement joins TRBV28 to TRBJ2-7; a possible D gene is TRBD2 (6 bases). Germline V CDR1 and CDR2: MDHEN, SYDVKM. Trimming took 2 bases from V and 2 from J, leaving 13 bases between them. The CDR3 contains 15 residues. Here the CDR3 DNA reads TGTGCCAGCAGTTTAATTTCCGGGACTCCCTACGAGCAGTACTTC. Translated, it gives CASSLISGTPYEQYF.

The CDR3 nucleotides are TGTGCCAGCAGTATAGCGGGGGGGCGAGCGGCTGAGCAGTTCTTC. Protein product: CASSIAGGRAAEQFF. The chain uses TRBV7-2 and TRBJ2-1, with 11 bases lining up with TRBD2. The CDR3 covers 15 residues. Germline lookup yields CDR1 SGHTA and CDR2 FQGNSA. Unmatched junction bases numbered 10, after V lost 6 bases and J lost 9 bases.

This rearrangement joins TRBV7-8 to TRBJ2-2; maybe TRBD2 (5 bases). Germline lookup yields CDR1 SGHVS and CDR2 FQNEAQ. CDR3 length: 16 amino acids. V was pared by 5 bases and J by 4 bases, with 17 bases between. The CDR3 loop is CASSVDSTLPTGELFF. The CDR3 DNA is TGTGCCAGCAGCGTGGACTCCACCCTCCCCACCGGGGAGCTGTTTTTT.

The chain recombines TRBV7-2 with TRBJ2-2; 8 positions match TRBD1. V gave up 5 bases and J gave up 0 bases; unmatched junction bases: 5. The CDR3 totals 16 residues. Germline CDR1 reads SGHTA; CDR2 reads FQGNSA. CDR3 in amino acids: CASSQQGVSNTGELFF. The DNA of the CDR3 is TGTGCCAGCAGCCAACAGGGGGTGTCGAACACCGGGGAGCTGTTTTTT. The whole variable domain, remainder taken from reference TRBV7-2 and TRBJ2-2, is GAGVSQSPSNKVTEKGKDVELRCDPISGHTALYWYRQSLGQGLEFLIYFQGNSAPDKSGLPSDRFSAERTGGSVSTLTIQRTQQEDSAVYLCASSQQGVSNTGELFFGEGSRLTVL.